This TCR beta chain was retrieved from a study of blood T cell repertoires in COVID-19 (TCRdb year 2020). Background on the whole study: Samples from collaborators originated in the United States, Italy and Spain and spanned both the acute and convalescent phases of COVID-19. A freely available public database, intended as a resource for researchers studying the immune response to SARS-CoV-2, is where the repertoires were released. Samples came from the ongoing ImmuneRACE study (first 160 participants) plus 1,254 subjects from 6 global collaborators. Where available, HLA class I and class II types were obtained from metadata supplied by the sample provider rather than from assay-based typing. The material from the prospective study consisted of cDNA or gDNA derived from T cells, B-cell-depleted T cells, or PBMCs. Subjects who had been exposed to COVID-19, were actively infected with it, or had recovered from it provided the deeply sampled blood TCRbeta repertoires that made up the dataset. A de-identified subject ID, COVID-19 status, age in years and sex were almost always included in the sample metadata. Broader findings and caveats from the paper: The amount of clinical and demographic metadata varied by source and participant and was provided uncurated.

The collaborating institutions used their own protocols to collect whole blood in K2EDTA tubes. For TCRbeta analysis, collaborator samples were shipped as frozen whole blood, as isolated PBMCs, or as DNA extracted from either sample type. The immunoSEQ Assay, a bias-controlled multiplex PCR, was used to amplify TCRbeta CDR3 regions from genomic DNA. In the source study's methods: Nucleated cell counts per sample were estimated from amplification of reference gene primers within the assay. To quantify the absolute abundance of each unique TCRbeta CDR3 rearrangement, sequence reads were collapsed and filtered. Productive Simpson clonality was computed per sample as the square root of Simpson's diversity index over productive rearrangements. TCRdb re-hosts the immuneACCESS table, in-frame sequences only. Its copies lack some clones; in the studies checked, an unresolved V gene accounts for under half of them, and the cause for the rest is not known. V and J calls and clone size are those listed in that table; D and trimming were worked out from the DNA. Counted in this sample were about 250,000 clones; 70% to 90% of them appeared once. 0.65% to 0.95% of the sample belongs to the ten largest clones.

A remark on this clone: Its antigen remains unidentified. Base-call qualities are not available, and no considerably larger clone is one nucleotide away.

CDR1 and CDR2, per the germline V gene, are MNHEY and SVGEGT. V is pruned by 2 bases and J by 5 bases, leaving 5 bases of the junction without a gene match. Measured from the cysteine to the phenylalanine, the CDR3 is 14 residues long. Only the CDR3 DNA is retained, 42 bases long and in frame from the first base. The chain is made from TRBV6-2 or TRBV6-3 and TRBJ2-5, with 7 central nucleotides matching TRBD2. What was sequenced was peripheral blood. The TCR sequence derives from a woman aged 25 to 39 with acute or convalescent COVID-19. The CDR3: CASSYTRGGETQYF. The DNA sequence is given as TGTGCCAGCAGTTACACCCGGGGAGGGGAGACCCAGTACTTC.